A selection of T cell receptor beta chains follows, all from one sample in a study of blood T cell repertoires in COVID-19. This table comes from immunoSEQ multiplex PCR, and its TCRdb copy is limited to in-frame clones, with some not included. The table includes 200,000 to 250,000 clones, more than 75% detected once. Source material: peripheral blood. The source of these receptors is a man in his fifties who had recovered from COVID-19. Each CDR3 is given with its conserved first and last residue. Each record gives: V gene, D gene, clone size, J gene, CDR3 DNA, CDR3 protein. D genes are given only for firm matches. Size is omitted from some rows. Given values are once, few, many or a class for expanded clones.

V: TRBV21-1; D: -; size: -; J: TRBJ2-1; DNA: TGTGCCAGCAGTTGGCGGGCCCACTTTGTACTCCCCTACAATGAGCAGTTCTTC; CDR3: CASSWRAHFVLPYNEQFF
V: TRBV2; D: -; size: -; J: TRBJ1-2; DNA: TGTGCCAGCAGGGCTTCGGGTAGTCTAAGCTATGGCTACACCTTC; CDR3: CASRASGSLSYGYTF
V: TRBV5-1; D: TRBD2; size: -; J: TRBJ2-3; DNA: TGCGCCAGCAGCTCCGAAAGGACTAGAGATACGCAGTATTTT; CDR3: CASSSERTRDTQYF
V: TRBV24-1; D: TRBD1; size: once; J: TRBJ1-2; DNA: TGTGCCACCAGTGATTCCCGGATCAGACAGGGACTCTACACCTTC; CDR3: CATSDSRIRQGLYTF
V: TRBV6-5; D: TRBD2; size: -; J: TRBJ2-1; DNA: TGTGCCTCGGGGGGGAGATATAATGAGCAGTTCTTC; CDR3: CASGGRYNEQFF
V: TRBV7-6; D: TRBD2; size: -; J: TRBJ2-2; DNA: TGTGCCAGCAGCTCCCCGGTTACTAGCGGGAACACCGGGGAGCTGTTTTTT; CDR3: CASSSPVTSGNTGELFF
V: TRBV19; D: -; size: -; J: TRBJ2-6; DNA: TGTGCCAGTAATTCACGGTTTTCTGGGGCCAACGTCCTGACTTTC; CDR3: CASNSRFSGANVLTF
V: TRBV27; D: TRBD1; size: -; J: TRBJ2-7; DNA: TGTGCCAGCAGTCATGGGGACAGGGGTTGGGAGCAGTACTTC; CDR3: CASSHGDRGWEQYF
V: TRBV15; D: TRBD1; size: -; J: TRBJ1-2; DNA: TGTGCCACCAGCAGAGGTCAGGGGGCGTATGGCTACACCTTC; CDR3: CATSRGQGAYGYTF
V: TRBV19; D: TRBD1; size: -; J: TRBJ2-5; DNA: TGTGCCAGTAGTTGGGGACAGGGGGCGCCCCGTGAGACCCAGTACTTC; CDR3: CASSWGQGAPRETQYF
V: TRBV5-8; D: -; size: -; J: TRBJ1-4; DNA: TGTGCCAGCAGCCAATTTGACGGGAGGGGCGATGAAAAACTGTTTTTT; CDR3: CASSQFDGRGDEKLFF
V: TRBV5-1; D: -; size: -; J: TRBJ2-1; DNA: TGCGCCAGCAGCTTCGACAGGAATACCTACAATGAGCAGTTCTTC; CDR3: CASSFDRNTYNEQFF
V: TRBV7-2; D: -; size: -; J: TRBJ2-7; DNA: TGTGCCAGCAGCTTAAATCAGGTCAGCTACGAGCAGTACTTC; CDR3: CASSLNQVSYEQYF
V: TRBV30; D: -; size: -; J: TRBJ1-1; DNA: TGTGCCTGGAGTGCGGAAACGGGCACTGAAGCTTTCTTT; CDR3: CAWSAETGTEAFF
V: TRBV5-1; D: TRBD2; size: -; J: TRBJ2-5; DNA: TGCGCCAGCAGCTCATCTAGCGGGAGCATGGAGACCCAGTACTTC; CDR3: CASSSSSGSMETQYF
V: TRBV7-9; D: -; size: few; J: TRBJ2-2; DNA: TGTGCCAGCAGTATGACTCGTATCACCGGGGAGCTGTTTTTT; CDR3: CASSMTRITGELFF
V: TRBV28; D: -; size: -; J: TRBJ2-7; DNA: TGTGCCATCTCTCCGGCGGGAAGTAGTTCCTACGAGCAGTACTTC; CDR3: CAISPAGSSSYEQYF
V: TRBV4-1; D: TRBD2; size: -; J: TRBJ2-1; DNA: TGCGCCAGCAGCGGGCGCGGGGGGAGTACCTACAATGAGCAGTTCTTC; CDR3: CASSGRGGSTYNEQFF
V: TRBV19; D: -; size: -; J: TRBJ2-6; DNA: TGTGCCAGTTCTGCCAGGGCAATATCACCTGGGGCCAACGTCCTGACTTTC; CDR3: CASSARAISPGANVLTF
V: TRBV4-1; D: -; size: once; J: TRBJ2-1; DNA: TGCGCCAGCAGCCAAACGAGCCTACTTGAGCAGTTCTTC; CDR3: CASSQTSLLEQFF
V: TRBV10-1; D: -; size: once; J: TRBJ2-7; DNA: TGCGCCAGCAGTGACCGCTTCGGGCAGTACTTC; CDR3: CASSDRFGQYF
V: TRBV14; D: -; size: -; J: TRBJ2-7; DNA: TGTGCCAGCAGTCAAGACTTAGTCCCTTCCTACGAGCAGTACTTC; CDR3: CASSQDLVPSYEQYF
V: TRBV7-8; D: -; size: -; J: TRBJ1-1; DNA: TGTGCCAGCAGTTCGCGGCGGGGGCGGACTGAAGCTTTCTTT; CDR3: CASSSRRGRTEAFF
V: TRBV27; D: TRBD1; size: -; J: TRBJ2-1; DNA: TGTGCCAGCAGCCGGGGGGACAGGGGCTCTAAAACCAATGAGCAGTTCTTC; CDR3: CASSRGDRGSKTNEQFF
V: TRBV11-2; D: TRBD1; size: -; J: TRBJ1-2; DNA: TGTGCCAGCAGCTTAGACTTCGGGACAGTCTATGGCTACACCTTC; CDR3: CASSLDFGTVYGYTF
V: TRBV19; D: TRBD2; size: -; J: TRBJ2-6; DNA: TGTGCCAGTTATACTAGCGGGAGGGCCTCTGGGGCCAACGTCCTGACTTTC; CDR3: CASYTSGRASGANVLTF
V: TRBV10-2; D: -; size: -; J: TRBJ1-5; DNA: TGCGCCAGCAGAGATAGCAAGACCCAGCATTTT; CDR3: CASRDSKTQHF
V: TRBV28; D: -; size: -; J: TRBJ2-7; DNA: TGTGCCAGCGGAGACGAGCAGTACTTC; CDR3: CASGDEQYF
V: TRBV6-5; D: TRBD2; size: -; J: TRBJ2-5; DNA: TGTGCCAGCAGTTACCGGGGGGATCAAGAGACCCAGTACTTC; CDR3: CASSYRGDQETQYF
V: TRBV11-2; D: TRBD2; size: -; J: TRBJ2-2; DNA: TGTGCCAGCAGCTTAGTAGCGGGAGGGATCACCGGGGAGCTGTTTTTT; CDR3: CASSLVAGGITGELFF
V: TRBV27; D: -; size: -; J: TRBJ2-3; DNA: TGTGCCAGCAATCCGACCGGCCCAACAGGGACAGATACGCAGTATTTT; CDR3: CASNPTGPTGTDTQYF
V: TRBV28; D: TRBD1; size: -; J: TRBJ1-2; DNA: TGTGCCAGCAGGACAGGGGGTCTCGGCTACACCTTC; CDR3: CASRTGGLGYTF
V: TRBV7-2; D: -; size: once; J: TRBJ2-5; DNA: TGTGCCAGCAGCTTAGCGGGAGCGGGAGAGACCCAGTACTTC; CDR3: CASSLAGAGETQYF
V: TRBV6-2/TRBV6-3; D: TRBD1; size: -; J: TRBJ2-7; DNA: TGTGCCAGCAGTTACACGGGACAGGGGGCTCGGGCGGACTTC; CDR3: CASSYTGQGARADF
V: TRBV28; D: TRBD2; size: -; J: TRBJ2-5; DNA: TGTGCCAGCAGCCCCGGGACTACCTTTGGGCAAGAGACCCAGTACTTC; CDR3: CASSPGTTFGQETQYF
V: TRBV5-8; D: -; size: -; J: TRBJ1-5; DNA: TGTGCCAGCAGCCTAGTGGGCAATCAGCCCCAGCATTTT; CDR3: CASSLVGNQPQHF
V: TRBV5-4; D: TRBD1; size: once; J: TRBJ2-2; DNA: TGTGCCAGCAGCTACGACAGGGGTTGGACCGGGGAGCTGTTTTTT; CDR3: CASSYDRGWTGELFF
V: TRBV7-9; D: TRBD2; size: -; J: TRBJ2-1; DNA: TGTGCCAGCAGCGCTCTAGCGGGGGTTAGTGAGCAGTTCTTC; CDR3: CASSALAGVSEQFF
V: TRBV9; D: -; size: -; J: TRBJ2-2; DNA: TGTGCCAGCAGCGTAGCGAGTCCGGGTGGTTCAACCGGGGAGCTGTTTTTT; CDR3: CASSVASPGGSTGELFF
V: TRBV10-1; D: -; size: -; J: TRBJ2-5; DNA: TGCGCCAGCAGTGACTCGGACAGACTCCAACTGGAGACCCAGTACTTC; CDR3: CASSDSDRLQLETQYF
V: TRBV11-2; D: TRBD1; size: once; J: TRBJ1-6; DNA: TGTGCCAGCAGCCCGCGGACAGGGAATTCACCCCTCCACTTT; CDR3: CASSPRTGNSPLHF
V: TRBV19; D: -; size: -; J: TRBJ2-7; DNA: TGTGCCAGTAGTATAGACAGATCCTACGAGCAGTACTTC; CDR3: CASSIDRSYEQYF
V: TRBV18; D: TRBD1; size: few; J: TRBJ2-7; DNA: TGTGCCAGCTCACCCGGCACGACAGGGGCCTACGAGCAGTACTTC; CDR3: CASSPGTTGAYEQYF
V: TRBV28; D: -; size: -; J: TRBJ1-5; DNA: TGTGCCAGCAGTCCGCATGACAGTAGCAATCAGCCCCAGCATTTT; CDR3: CASSPHDSSNQPQHF
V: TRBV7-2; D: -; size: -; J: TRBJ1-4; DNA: TGTGCCAGCAGCTTAGTCCAGTTATCGAATGAAAAACTGTTTTTT; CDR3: CASSLVQLSNEKLFF
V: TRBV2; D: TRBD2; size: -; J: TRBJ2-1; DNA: TGTGCCAGCCGGACTAGCGGGAGGCCAAACCGCTACAATGAGCAGTTCTTC; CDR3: CASRTSGRPNRYNEQFF
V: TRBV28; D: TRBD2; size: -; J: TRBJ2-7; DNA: TGTGCCAGCAGCGTCCCCGCAGGACTAGCGGGGCGCCTCCAGTACTTC; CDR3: CASSVPAGLAGRLQYF